One and the same sample provided the 15 T cell receptor beta chains below, sequenced in a study of blood T cell repertoires in COVID-19. The repertoire was sequenced with immunoSEQ multiplex PCR; TCRdb's copy has only in-frame clones and lacks some. The table lists 100,000 to 130,000 clones, over 60% of them singletons. Input material: peripheral blood. The source of these receptors is a man between 65 and 80 years old with acute or convalescent COVID-19.

The gene calls are TRBV11-2 and TRBJ1-1; the D is unclear. The CDR3 sequence is 16 residues long. In germline, CDR1 is SGHAT, CDR2 FQNNGV. Deletions cut 5 bases from V and 5 bases from J, with 21 bases between. The CDR3 DNA sequence: TGTGCCAGCAGCCATTGGGGTGGGAGATTTCGAACTGAAGCTTTCTTT. It specifies CASSHWGGRFRTEAFF.

This clone was detected a few times. This chain joins TRBV14 and TRBJ2-3, with D possibly TRBD1 on 7 matching bases. From germline, CDR1 is SGHDN and CDR2 FVKESK. Trimming removed 5 bases from V and 2 bases from J, with 14 bases in between. The CDR3 covers 15 residues. The chain's CDR3 is CASSSGGTLTDTQYF. Here the CDR3 DNA reads TGTGCCAGCAGCTCAGGGGGGACCCTCACAGATACGCAGTATTTT.

The V and J genes are TRBV5-8 and TRBJ1-5, with TRBD1 identical over 8 bases. The CDR3 contains 14 residues. Germline V lookup: CDR1 SGHTS, CDR2 YDEGEE. V was clipped by 2 bases and J by 12 bases; unmatched bases: 10. CDR3 sequence (DNA): TGTGCCAGCAGCTTAATACAGGGGGTTGAGGTCCAGCATTTT. It encodes CASSLIQGVEVQHF.

The chain carries TRBV7-3 and TRBJ2-6; D remains unclear. CDR3 length equals 14 residues. Germline V lookup: CDR1 SGHTA, CDR2 FQGTGA. The germline V and J ends were trimmed by 5 bases and 0 bases, with 5 bases remaining between them. DNA for the CDR3: TGTGCCAGCAGCCCCAACTCTGGGGCCAACGTCCTGACTTTC. This sequence encodes CASSPNSGANVLTF.

There are a few counts of this clone. The chain is built from TRBV29-1 and TRBJ1-1; a possible D gene is TRBD1 (5 bases). Trimming took 3 bases from V and 4 from J, leaving 15 bases between them. Germline loops: CDR1 SQVTM, CDR2 ANQGSEA. The CDR3 runs to 14 residues. CDR3 sequence: CSVERSGRGTEAFF. The CDR3 DNA follows: TGCAGCGTTGAGAGGTCCGGGAGGGGCACTGAAGCTTTCTTT.

Only a few counts were recorded for this clone. The CDR3 spells CASSSGTVNTEAFF. CDR3 bases: TGTGCCAGCAGCTCGGGGACTGTGAACACTGAAGCTTTCTTT. This chain links TRBV3-1 (or the pseudogene TRBV3-2) with TRBJ1-1, with TRBD1 as a possible D gene (5 bases). The CDR3 length is 14 residues. In germline, CDR1 is LGHDT, CDR2 YNNKEL (reference sequence). V shed 5 bases and J shed 0 bases, with 10 bases lying between them.

A single count supports this clone. This rearrangement joins TRBV29-1 to TRBJ1-1, with D tentatively TRBD1 (5 bases). Trimming shortened V by 7 bases and J by 4 bases, and 10 bases separated the two germline ends. From germline, CDR1 is SQVTM and CDR2 ANQGSEA. The CDR3 spans 11 residues. CDR3 region: CSAPGGTEAFF. Written as DNA, the CDR3 is TGCAGCGCGCCCGGGGGCACTGAAGCTTTCTTT.

The chain employs TRBV5-1 and TRBJ2-2; a possible D gene is TRBD2 (7 bases). Germline V CDR1 and CDR2: SGHRS, YFSETQ. The V gene lost 0 bases and the J gene lost 0 bases, with 15 bases spanning the gap. This CDR3 has 18 amino acids. The CDR3 protein is CASSLDFWGGANTGELFF. CDR3 DNA sequence: TGCGCCAGCAGCTTGGACTTCTGGGGGGGCGCGAACACCGGGGAGCTGTTTTTT.

In DNA form, the CDR3 reads TGTGCCAGCAGTTTAGAGGAGTTCGGGGAGCTGTTTTTT. Its protein product is CASSLEEFGELFF. The gene calls are TRBV12-3 or TRBV12-4 and TRBJ2-2; D remains ambiguous. Trimming removed 1 base at V and 7 bases at J, with 7 bases between. This CDR3 contains 13 residues.

This clone was counted only a few times. J is TRBJ2-7 and V is TRBV29-1, with TRBD2 matching over 10 bases. Germline CDR1 is SQVTM and CDR2 is ANQGSEA. V was clipped by 3 bases and J by 2 bases; unmatched bases: 4. This CDR3 region has 14 residues. The CDR3 region has the DNA TGCAGCGTTGATTACCTAGCGGGGGCCTACGAGCAGTACTTC. The encoded protein is CSVDYLAGAYEQYF.

This sequence joins TRBV4-3 and TRBJ2-3, with a possible D match to TRBD2 (5 bases). The CDR3 extends over 13 amino acids. Trimming removed 6 bases from V and 4 bases from J, with 11 bases in between. CDR1 and CDR2 from the germline V gene are LGHNA and YSLEER. The CDR3 sequence: CASRAGGSDTQYF. CDR3 sequence (DNA): TGCGCCAGCAGGGCGGGTGGGTCAGATACGCAGTATTTT.

The chain couples TRBV21-1 to TRBJ1-2. TRBV21-1 is tagged as a pseudogene. This CDR3 is 19 amino acids long. The CDR3 reads CASSKALRGRPGGNYGYTF. In DNA, the CDR3 is TGTGCCAGCAGCAAAGCGCTGAGGGGACGGCCGGGGGGCAACTATGGCTACACCTTC.

This clone was seen only a few times. The chain combines TRBV3-1 (or the pseudogene TRBV3-2) with TRBJ1-3; D not resolved. The CDR3 loop spans 16 amino acids. V dropped 4 bases and J dropped 0 bases, with 13 bases sitting between them. The germline CDR1 and CDR2 sequences are LGHDT and YNNKEL (reference sequence). For the CDR3, the DNA is TGTGCCAGCAGCCTAAATCTGCGCGACTCTGGAAACACCATATATTTT. Translated: CASSLNLRDSGNTIYF.

This clone was detected only a few times. V is TRBV5-1 and J is TRBJ2-7, with 7 bases identical to TRBD1. The CDR3 runs to 15 residues. The trim removed 3 bases at V and 0 bases at J, leaving 6 bases unmatched. CDR1 and CDR2 (germline): SGHRS, YFSETQ. CDR3 nucleotides: TGCGCCAGCAGCTGGAAGGGACAGAGCTCCTACGAGCAGTACTTC. It encodes CASSWKGQSSYEQYF.

This clone was found a few times. The genes are TRBV6-1 and TRBJ1-2, with 9 bases fitting TRBD1. CDR3 length equals 19 residues. Germline CDR1 is MNHNS and CDR2 is SASEGT. V was pared by 3 bases and J by 0 bases, with 14 bases of the junction left unmatched. The CDR3 coding sequence is TGTGCCAGCAGTGATTTCGGACACAGGGGGCCGTTAGCTAACTATGGCTACACCTTC. Its protein is CASSDFGHRGPLANYGYTF.